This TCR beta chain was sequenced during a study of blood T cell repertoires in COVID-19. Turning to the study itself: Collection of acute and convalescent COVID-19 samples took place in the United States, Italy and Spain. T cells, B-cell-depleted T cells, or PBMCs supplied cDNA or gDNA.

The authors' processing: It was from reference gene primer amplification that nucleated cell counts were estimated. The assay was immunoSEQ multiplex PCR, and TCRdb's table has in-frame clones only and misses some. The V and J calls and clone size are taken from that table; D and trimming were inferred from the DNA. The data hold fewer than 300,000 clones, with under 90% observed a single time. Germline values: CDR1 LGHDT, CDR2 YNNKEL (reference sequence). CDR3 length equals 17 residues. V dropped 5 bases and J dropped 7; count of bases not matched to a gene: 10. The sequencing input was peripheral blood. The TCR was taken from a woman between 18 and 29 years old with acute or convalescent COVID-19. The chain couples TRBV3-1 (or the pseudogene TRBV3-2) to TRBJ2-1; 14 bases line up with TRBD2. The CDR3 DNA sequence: TGTGCCAGCAGCTACAGACAGGGGACTAGCGGGAGTAATGAGCAGTTCTTC. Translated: CASSYRQGTSGSNEQFF.